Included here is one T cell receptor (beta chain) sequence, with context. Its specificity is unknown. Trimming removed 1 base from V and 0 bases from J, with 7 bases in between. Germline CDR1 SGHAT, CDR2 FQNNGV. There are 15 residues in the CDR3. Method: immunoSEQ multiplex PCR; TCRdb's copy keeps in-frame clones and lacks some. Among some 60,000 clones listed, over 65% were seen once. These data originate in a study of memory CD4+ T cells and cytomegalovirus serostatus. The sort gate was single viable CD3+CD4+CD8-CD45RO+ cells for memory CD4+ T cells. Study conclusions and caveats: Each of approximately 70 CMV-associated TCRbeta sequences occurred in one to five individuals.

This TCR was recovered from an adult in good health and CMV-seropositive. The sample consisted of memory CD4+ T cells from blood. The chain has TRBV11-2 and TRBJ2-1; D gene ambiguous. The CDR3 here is CASSLVHSSYNEQFF. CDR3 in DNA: TGTGCCAGCAGCTTAGTCCACAGCTCCTACAATGAGCAGTTCTTC.